This T cell receptor (beta chain) originates from a study of T cell responses to AZD1222 COVID-19 vaccine. Study-level points and caveats: Mostly white British, mostly female donors; authors suggested clonal diversity may be underestimated. Reportedly, nearly half the spike-specific TCRs target unmutated variant regions. Baseline serostatus was positive in only six AZD1222 recipients.

TCRdb's copy holds only in-frame clones and misses some; the assay was immunoSEQ multiplex PCR. This table has 75,000 to 90,000 clones, more than 75% appearing once. Regarding this clone: Its antigen remains unidentified.

The material was peripheral blood, obtained on day 0 of AZD1222 vaccination. This clonotype originated in an adult in good health.

In nucleotides, the CDR3 is TGTGCCAGCAGTGTAAGGGGTGGCGGGGAGCTGTTTTTT. Amino acids: CASSVRGGGELFF. This chain uses TRBV2 with TRBJ2-2, with D maybe TRBD1 (5 bases). V lost 4 bases and J 7 bases, leaving 10 bases between the germline ends. The CDR3 contains 13 residues. Germline CDR1 reads SNHLY; CDR2 reads FYNNEI.